Below, 4 T cell receptor beta chains from the same sample are listed, as sequenced in a study of T-cell reconstitution after alpha-beta-depleted transplantation in children. Preparation of the TCRbeta library involved a method that used unique molecular identifiers. Each CDR3 protein gets one entry after TCRdb re-called the PCR reads with MiXCR. The sample lists around 370,000 distinct CDR3 sequences; about 9.4% were seen once. Sequences were derived from PBMCs from the stem cell graft donor, sampled from the stem cell graft. These TCRs come from a human donor who donated a stem cell graft to a child with acute lymphoblastic leukemia.

The chain combines TRBV11-1 with TRBJ2-1; TRBD2 matches 13 bases. This CDR3 comprises 19 residues. Trimming took 5 bases from V and 0 from J; bases not matched to a gene: 10. Germline loops: CDR1 SGHAT, CDR2 FQDESV (reference sequence). CDR3 amino acids: CASSTATSGRYSSYNEQFF. Here the CDR3 DNA reads TGTGCCAGCAGCACCGCGACTAGCGGGAGGTATAGCTCCTACAATGAGCAGTTCTTC. Using reference TRBV11-1 and TRBJ2-1 for the parts outside the CDR3, the full variable domain is EAEVAQSPRYKITEKSQAVAFWCDPISGHATLYWYRQILGQGPELLVQFQDESVVDDSQLPKDRFSAERLKGVDSTLKIQPAELGDSAMYLCASSTATSGRYSSYNEQFFGPGTRLTVL.

This clonotype appeared a few times. This sequence joins TRBV28 and TRBJ1-1, with TRBD1 as a possible D gene (6 bases). This CDR3 has 14 amino acids. Germline assignment: CDR1 MDHEN and CDR2 SYDVKM. V was trimmed by 6 bases and J by 4 bases, leaving 15 bases between them. Here the CDR3 DNA reads TGTGCCAGCAGCTTTAGGGGGGTTGGCACTGAAGCTTTCTTT. This encodes CASSFRGVGTEAFF. Full variable domain (outside the CDR3, taken from reference TRBV28 and TRBJ1-1): DVKVTQSSRYLVKRTGEKVFLECVQDMDHENMFWYRQDPGLGLRLIYFSYDVKMKEKGDIPEGYSVSREKKERFSLILESASTNQTSMYLCASSFRGVGTEAFFGQGTRLTVV.

Only a few counts were recorded for this clonotype. This chain connects TRBV30 to TRBJ1-3; D is uncertain. The CDR3 has 12 residues. CDR1 and CDR2 from the germline V gene are GTSNPN and SVGIG (reference sequence). Trimming shortened V by 1 base and J by 1 base, and 2 bases separated the two germline ends. CDR3 sequence (DNA): TGTGCCTGGAGTGGTTCTGGAAACACCATATATTTT. Translating it yields CAWSGSGNTIYF.

The rearrangement joins TRBV9 to TRBJ1-1; D gene ambiguous. V gave up 0 bases and J gave up 2 bases, with 11 bases separating them. Looked up from germline, CDR1 is SGDLS and CDR2 is YYNGEE. This CDR3 comprises 15 residues. In nucleotides, the CDR3 is TGTGCCAGCAGCGTAGGTGGTGGGGTCAACACTGAAGCTTTCTTT. Protein sequence: CASSVGGGVNTEAFF.